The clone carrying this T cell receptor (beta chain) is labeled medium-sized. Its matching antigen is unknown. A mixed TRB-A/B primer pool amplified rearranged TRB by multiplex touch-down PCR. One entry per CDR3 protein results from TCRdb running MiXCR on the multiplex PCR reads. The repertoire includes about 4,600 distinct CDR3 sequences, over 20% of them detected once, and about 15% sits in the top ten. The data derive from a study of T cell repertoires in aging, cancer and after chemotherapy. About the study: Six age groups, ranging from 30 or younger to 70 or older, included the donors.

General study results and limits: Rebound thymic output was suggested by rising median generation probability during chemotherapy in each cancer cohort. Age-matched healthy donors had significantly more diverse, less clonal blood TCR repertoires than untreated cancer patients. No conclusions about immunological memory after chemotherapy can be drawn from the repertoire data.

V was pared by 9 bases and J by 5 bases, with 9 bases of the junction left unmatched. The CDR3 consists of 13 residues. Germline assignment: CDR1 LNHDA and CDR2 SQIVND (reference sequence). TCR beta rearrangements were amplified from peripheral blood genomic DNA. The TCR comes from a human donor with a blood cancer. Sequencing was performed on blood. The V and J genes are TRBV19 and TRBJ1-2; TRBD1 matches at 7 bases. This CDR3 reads CASRGTGEYGYTF. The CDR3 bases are TGTGCCAGCCGGGGCACAGGGGAATATGGCTACACCTTC. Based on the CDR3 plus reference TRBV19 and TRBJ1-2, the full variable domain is DGGITQSPKYLFRKEGQNVTLSCEQNLNHDAMYWYRQDPGQGLRLIYYSQIVNDFQKGDIAEGYSVSREKKESFPLTVTSAQKNPTAFYLCASRGTGEYGYTFGSGTRLTVV.